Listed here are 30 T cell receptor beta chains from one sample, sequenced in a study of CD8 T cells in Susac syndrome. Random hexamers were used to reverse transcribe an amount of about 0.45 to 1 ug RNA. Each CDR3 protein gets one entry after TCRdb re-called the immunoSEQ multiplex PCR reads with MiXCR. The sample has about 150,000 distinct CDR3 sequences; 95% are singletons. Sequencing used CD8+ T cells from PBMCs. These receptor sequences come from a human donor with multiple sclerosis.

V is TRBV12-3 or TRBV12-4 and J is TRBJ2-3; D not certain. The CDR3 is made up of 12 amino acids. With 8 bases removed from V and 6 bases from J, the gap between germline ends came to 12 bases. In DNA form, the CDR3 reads TGTGCCAGCCGTGGGTTGTCGGATACGCAGTATTTT. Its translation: CASRGLSDTQYF.

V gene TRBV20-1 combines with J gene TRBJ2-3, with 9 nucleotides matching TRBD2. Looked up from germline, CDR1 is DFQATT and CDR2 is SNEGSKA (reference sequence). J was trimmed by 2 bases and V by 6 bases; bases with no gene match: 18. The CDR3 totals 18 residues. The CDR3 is CSAPDLSGGRYLTDTQYF. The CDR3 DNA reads TGCAGTGCGCCTGACCTTAGCGGGGGCCGTTACCTCACAGATACGCAGTATTTT.

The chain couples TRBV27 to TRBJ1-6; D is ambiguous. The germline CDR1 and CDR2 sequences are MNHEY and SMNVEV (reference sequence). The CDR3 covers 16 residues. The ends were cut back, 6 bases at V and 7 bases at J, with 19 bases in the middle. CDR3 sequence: CASSPIVRISNSPLHF. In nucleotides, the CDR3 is TGTGCCAGCAGCCCAATCGTCCGGATTTCGAATTCACCCCTCCACTTT.

The CDR3 spells CASTPTLSNQPQHF. The CDR3 coding sequence is TGTGCCAGCACCCCGACACTGAGCAATCAGCCCCAGCATTTT. The chain is built from TRBV12-3 or TRBV12-4 and TRBJ1-5; the D is unclear. This CDR3 contains 14 residues. V was clipped by 7 bases and J by 1 base, with 11 bases between them.

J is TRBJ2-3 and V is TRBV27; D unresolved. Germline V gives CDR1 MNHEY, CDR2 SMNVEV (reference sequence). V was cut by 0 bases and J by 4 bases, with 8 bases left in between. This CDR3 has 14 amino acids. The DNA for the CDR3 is TGTGCCAGCAGTTTATCTGGCTGGGCAGATACGCAGTATTTT. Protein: CASSLSGWADTQYF.

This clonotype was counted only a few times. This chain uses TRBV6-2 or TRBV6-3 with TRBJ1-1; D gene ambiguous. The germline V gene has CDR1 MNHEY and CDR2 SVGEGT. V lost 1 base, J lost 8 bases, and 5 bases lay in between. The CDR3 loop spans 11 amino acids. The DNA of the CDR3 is TGTGCCAGCAGTTACTATTTGGAAGCTTTCTTT. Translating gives CASSYYLEAFF.

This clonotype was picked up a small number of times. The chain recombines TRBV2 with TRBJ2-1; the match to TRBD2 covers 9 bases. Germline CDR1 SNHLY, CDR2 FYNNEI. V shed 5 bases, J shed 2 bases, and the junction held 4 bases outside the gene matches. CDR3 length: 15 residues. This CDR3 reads CASSSLAGTYNEQFF. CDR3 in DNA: TGTGCCAGCAGTTCCCTAGCGGGGACCTACAATGAGCAGTTCTTC.

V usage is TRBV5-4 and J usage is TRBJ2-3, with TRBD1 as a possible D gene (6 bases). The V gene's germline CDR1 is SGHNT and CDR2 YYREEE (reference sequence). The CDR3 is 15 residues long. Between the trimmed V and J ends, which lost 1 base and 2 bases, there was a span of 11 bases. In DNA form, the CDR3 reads TGTGCCAGCAGCTTGCTTGGACAGAACACAGATACGCAGTATTTT. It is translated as CASSLLGQNTDTQYF.

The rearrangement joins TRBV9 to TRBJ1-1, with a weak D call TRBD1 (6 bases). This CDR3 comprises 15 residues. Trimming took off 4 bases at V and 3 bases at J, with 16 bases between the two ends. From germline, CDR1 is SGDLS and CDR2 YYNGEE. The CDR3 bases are TGTGCCAGCAGCCCGCTCTCGGGGGGCGACACTGAAGCTTTCTTT. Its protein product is CASSPLSGGDTEAFF.

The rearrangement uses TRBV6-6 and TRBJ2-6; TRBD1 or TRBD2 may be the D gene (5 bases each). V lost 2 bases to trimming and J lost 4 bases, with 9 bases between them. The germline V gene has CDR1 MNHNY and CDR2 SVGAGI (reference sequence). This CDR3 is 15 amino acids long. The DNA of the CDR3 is TGTGCCAGCAGTTACGGGACCCCCGGGGCCAACGTCCTGACTTTC. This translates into CASSYGTPGANVLTF.

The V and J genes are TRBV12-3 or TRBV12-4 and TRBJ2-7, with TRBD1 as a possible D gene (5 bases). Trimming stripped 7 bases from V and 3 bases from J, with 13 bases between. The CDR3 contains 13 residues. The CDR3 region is CASTPGAGYEQYF. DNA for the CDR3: TGTGCCAGCACCCCTGGGGCCGGCTACGAGCAGTACTTC.

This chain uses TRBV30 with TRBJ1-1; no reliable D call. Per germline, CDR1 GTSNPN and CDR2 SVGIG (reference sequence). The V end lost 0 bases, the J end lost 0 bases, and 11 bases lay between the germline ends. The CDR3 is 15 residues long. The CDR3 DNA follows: TGTGCCTGGAGTGTAGGTCCGCTCATGAACACTGAAGCTTTCTTT. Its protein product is CAWSVGPLMNTEAFF.

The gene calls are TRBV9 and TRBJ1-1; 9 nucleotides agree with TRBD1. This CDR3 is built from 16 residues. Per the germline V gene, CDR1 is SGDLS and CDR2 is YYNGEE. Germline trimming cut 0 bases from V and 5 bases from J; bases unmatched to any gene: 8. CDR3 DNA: TGTGCCAGCAGCGTAGGACAGGGGGTTATGGGTACTGAAGCTTTCTTT. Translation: CASSVGQGVMGTEAFF.

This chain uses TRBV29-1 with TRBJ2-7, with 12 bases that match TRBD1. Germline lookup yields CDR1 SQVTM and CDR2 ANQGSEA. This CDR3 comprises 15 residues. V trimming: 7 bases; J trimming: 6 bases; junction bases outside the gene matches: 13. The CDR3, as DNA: TGCAGCGGACTTGGGACAGGGGGCGTAGTAGCCGAGCAGTACTTC. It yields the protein CSGLGTGGVVAEQYF.

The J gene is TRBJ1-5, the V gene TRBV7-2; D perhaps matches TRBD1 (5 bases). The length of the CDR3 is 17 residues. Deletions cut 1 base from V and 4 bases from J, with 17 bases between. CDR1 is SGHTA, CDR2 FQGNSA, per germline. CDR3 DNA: TGTGCCAGCAGCTTAGACCCCCCGGGGACTAGGAATCAGCCCCAGCATTTT. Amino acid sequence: CASSLDPPGTRNQPQHF. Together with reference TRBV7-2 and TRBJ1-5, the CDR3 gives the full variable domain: GAGVSQSPSNKVTEKGKDVELRCDPISGHTALYWYRQSLGQGLEFLIYFQGNSAPDKSGLPSDRFSAERTGGSVSTLTIQRTQQEDSAVYLCASSLDPPGTRNQPQHFGDGTRLSIL.

The CDR3 sequence: CASSFLLLPRETQYF. The CDR3 DNA is TGTGCCAGCAGCTTTTTACTTCTCCCTCGGGAGACCCAGTACTTC. The chain carries TRBV7-2 and TRBJ2-5; D is unclear. The CDR3 contains 15 residues. Germline assignment: CDR1 SGHTA and CDR2 FQGNSA. V was cut by 3 bases and J by 5 bases, with 16 bases left in between.

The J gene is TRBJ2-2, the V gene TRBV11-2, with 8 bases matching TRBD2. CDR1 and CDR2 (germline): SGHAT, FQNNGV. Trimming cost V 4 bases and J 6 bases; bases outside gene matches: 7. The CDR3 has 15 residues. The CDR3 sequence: CASSYEPSGPGELFF. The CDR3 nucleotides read TGTGCCAGCAGCTACGAACCTAGCGGGCCCGGGGAGCTGTTTTTT.

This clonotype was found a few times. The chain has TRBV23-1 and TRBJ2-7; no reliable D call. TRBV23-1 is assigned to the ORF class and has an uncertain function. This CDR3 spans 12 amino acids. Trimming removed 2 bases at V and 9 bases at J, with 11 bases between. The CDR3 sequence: CASSQRFQPQYV. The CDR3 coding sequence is TGCGCCAGCAGTCAAAGGTTCCAGCCGCAGTACGTC.

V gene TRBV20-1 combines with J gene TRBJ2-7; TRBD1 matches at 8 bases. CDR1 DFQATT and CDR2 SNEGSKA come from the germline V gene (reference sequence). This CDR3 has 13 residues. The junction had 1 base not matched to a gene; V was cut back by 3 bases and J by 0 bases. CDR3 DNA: TGCAGTGCTAGTGACAGGGGCTCCTACGAGCAGTACGTC. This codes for CSASDRGSYEQYV.

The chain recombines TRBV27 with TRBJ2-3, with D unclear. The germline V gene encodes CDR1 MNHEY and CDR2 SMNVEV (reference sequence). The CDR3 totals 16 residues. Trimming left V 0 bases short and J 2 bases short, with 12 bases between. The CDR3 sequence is CASSLSPTADTDTQYF. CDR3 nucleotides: TGTGCCAGCAGTTTATCCCCTACCGCTGACACAGATACGCAGTATTTT.

The CDR3 nucleotides are TGTGCCAGCAGTTACTCGAACTTAAACGAATGGGAGACCCAGTACTTC. It is translated as CASSYSNLNEWETQYF. The rearrangement joins TRBV6-5 to TRBJ2-5; D gene ambiguous. V lost 0 bases to trimming and J lost 5 bases, with 16 bases between them. Germline V gives CDR1 MNHEY, CDR2 SVGAGI. The CDR3 sequence is 16 residues long.

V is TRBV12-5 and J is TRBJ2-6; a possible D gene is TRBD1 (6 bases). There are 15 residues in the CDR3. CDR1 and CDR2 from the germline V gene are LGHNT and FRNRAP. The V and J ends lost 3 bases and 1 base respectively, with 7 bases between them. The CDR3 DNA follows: TGTGCTAGTGGTTTCACAGGGTCTGGGGCCAACGTCCTGACTTTC. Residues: CASGFTGSGANVLTF. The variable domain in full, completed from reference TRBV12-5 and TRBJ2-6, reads DARVTQTPRHKVTEMGQEVTMRCQPILGHNTVFWYRQTMMQGLELLAYFRNRAPLDDSGMPKDRFSAEMPDATLATLKIQPSEPRDSAVYFCASGFTGSGANVLTFGAGSRLTVL.

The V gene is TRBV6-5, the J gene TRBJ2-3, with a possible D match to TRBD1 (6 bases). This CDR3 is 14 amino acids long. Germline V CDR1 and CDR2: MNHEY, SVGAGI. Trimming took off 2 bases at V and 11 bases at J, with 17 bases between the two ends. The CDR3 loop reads CASSYDTGSLQQYF. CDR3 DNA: TGTGCCAGCAGTTACGATACAGGGTCACTTCAGCAGTATTTT.

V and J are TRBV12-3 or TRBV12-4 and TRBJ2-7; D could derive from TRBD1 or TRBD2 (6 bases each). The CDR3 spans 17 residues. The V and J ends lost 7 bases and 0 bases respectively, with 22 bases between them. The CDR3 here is CASILGGRGEDSYEQYV. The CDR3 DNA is TGTGCCAGCATTCTTGGGGGCCGAGGGGAGGACTCCTACGAGCAGTACGTC.

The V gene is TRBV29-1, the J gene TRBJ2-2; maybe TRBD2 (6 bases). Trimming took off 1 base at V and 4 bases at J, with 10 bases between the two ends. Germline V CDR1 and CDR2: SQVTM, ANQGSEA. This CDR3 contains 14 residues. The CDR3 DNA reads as TGCAGCGTTGAAGCGGGGGAGGTCACCGGGGAGCTGTTTTTT. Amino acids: CSVEAGEVTGELFF.

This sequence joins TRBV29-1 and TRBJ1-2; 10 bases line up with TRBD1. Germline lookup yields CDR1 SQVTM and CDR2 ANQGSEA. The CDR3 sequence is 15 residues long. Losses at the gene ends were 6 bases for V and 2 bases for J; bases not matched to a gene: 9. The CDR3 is CSVLKLGQGNYGYTF. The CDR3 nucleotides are TGCAGCGTCCTCAAATTGGGACAGGGGAACTATGGCTACACCTTC.

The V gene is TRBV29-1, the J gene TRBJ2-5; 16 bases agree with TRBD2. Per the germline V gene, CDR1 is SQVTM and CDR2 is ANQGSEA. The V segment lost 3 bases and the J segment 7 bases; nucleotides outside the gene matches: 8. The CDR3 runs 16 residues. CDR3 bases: TGCAGCGTTGAGTCCGGGACTAGCGGGGGGGGAAGGACCCAGTACTTC. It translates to CSVESGTSGGGRTQYF.

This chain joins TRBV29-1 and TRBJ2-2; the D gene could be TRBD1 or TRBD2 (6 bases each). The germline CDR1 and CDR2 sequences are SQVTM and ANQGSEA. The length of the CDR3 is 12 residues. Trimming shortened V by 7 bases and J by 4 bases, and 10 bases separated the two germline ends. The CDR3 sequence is CSAEGGTGELFF. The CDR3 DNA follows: TGCAGCGCGGAGGGGGGCACCGGGGAGCTGTTTTTT.

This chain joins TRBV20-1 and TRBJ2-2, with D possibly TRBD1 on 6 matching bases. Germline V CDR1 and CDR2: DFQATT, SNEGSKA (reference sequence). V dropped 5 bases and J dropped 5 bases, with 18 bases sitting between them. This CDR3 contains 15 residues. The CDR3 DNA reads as TGCAGTGCTGGAGCCGGGACAACTTCAACCGGGGAGCTGTTTTTT. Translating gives CSAGAGTTSTGELFF.

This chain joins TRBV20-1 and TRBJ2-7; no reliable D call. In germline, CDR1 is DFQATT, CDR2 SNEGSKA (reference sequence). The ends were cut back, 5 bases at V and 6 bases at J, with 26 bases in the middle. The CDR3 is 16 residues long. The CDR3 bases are TGCAGTGCTCGGACCGAGAAGGGCCTACTGTCGGGCGAGCAGTACTTC. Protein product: CSARTEKGLLSGEQYF.